One T cell receptor beta chain is described in this entry. After removal of 5 bases from V and 5 bases from J, the junction contained 7 bases not matched to a gene. The CDR3 runs 14 residues. Germline values: CDR1 SGHVS, CDR2 FQNEAQ. 13 Jbeta primers and 60 Vbeta primers were used for the PCR. The repertoire was sequenced with immunoSEQ multiplex PCR; TCRdb's copy has only in-frame clones and lacks some. The table shows more than 100,000 clones, with roughly 79% occurring only once. This specimen belongs to a study of cytomegalovirus exposure and HLA in healthy donors. This sequence was found in a woman in her late teens or twenties in good health and CMV-seronegative. The genes are TRBV7-8 and TRBJ2-7; TRBD1 matches 9 bases. Input material: PBMCs. CDR3 sequence: CASSPGTGQDEQYF. In DNA form, the CDR3 reads TGTGCCAGCAGCCCGGGGACAGGGCAAGACGAGCAGTACTTC.